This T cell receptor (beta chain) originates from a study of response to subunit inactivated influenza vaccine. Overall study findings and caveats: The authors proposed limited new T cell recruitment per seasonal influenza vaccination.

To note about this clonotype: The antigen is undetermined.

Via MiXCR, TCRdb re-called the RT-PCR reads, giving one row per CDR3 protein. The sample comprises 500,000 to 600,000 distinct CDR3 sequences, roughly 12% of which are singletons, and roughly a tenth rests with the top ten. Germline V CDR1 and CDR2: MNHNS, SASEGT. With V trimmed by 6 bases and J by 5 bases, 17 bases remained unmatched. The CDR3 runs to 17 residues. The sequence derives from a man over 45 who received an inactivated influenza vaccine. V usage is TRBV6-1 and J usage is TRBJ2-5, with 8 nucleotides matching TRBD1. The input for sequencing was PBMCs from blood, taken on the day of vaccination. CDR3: CASSAHGGQGIRETQYF. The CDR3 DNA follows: TGTGCCAGCAGCGCCCATGGAGGACAGGGTATTCGGGAGACCCAGTACTTC.